This T cell receptor (beta chain) derives from a study of blood T cell repertoires in COVID-19. Whole-study context: Both acute and convalescent COVID-19 samples were obtained from the United States, Italy and Spain. PBMCs, B-cell-depleted T cells, or T cells were the source of the cDNA or gDNA that made up the material.

Original handling: The authors estimated nucleated cell counts from reference gene primer amplification. The assay was immunoSEQ multiplex PCR, and TCRdb's table has in-frame clones only and misses some. That table supplies the V and J calls and clone size; D and trimming were determined from the DNA. Of around 140,000 clones in the sample, more than 75% are singletons; the top ten hold about 5.1%. The source is a human donor in a cohort sampled during active COVID-19. Sequencing input: peripheral blood.

The CDR3 nucleotides read TGTGCCAGCAGTTACTCCCGTGACACGTCGTGGGAGACCCAGTACTTC. Translation: CASSYSRDTSWETQYF. The chain uses TRBV6-6 and TRBJ2-5, with D unresolved. The CDR3 consists of 16 residues. Trimming stripped 0 bases from V and 5 bases from J, with 16 bases between. Germline lookup yields CDR1 MNHNY and CDR2 SVGAGI (reference sequence).